One and the same sample provided the 15 T cell receptor beta chains below, sequenced in a study of CD8+ T cells in alopecia areata (dated by TCRdb to 2016 to 2018). Interpreted using the paper, the time point label stands for: about 5 months on oral tofacitinib. The label giving this sample's treatment or condition can be read as: oral pan-JAK inhibitor, 5-10 mg twice daily. The protocol used for the library was the immunoSEQ multiplex PCR assay. RNA was extracted from all samples and reverse transcribed into cDNA as template for TCR sequencing. What TCRdb holds here is the immuneACCESS table cut down to in-frame rearrangements. Part of the clones is not present; checked against another copy, under half of the missing clones reflect an unresolved V gene, and the others are unexplained. The sample table shows 150,000 to 200,000 clones, and roughly 60% are seen once. The ten largest clones take up approximately 0.97% of the sample.

This specimen was CD4+ T cells sorted from blood, taken at week 24, from a patient treated with tofacitinib. The receptors here all came from a human donor with alopecia areata.

Ten or more counts support this clone. The rearrangement links TRBV4-1 to TRBJ2-2; D might be TRBD1 (6 bases). The germline V gene encodes CDR1 MGHRA and CDR2 YSYEKL. CDR3 length: 16 residues. V shed 11 bases and J shed 1 base, with 20 bases lying between them. The CDR3 region has the DNA TGCGCCGGAAACACAGGGACCGCAGAGAACACCGGGGAGCTGTTTTTT. Translating it yields CAGNTGTAENTGELFF.

The V and J genes are TRBV5-4 and TRBJ1-2; D is perhaps TRBD1 (5 bases). Germline V gene data show CDR1 as SGHNT and CDR2 as YYREEE (reference sequence). The V end lost 0 bases, the J end lost 4 bases, and 10 bases lay between the germline ends. The CDR3 is 14 amino acids. For the CDR3, the DNA is TGTGCCAGCAGCTTGGCGGGGGAGGCCTATGGCTACACCTTC. Translated, it gives CASSLAGEAYGYTF.

In its sample, this clone was seen a few times. V gene TRBV6-1 combines with J gene TRBJ2-3, with a tentative D call TRBD2 (5 bases). Germline assignment: CDR1 MNHNS and CDR2 SASEGT. Between the trimmed V and J ends, which lost 3 bases and 11 bases, there was a span of 9 bases. The CDR3 is 11 amino acids. CDR3 protein: CASSDHTRQYF. In DNA, the CDR3 is TGTGCCAGCAGTGATCACACTAGGCAGTATTTT.

The V call is TRBV30, the J call TRBJ1-2, with TRBD1 matching 8 bases. The junction had 9 bases not matched to a gene; V was cut back by 4 bases and J by 8 bases. CDR1 GTSNPN and CDR2 SVGIG come from the germline V gene (reference sequence). The CDR3 contains 13 residues. CDR3 amino acids: CAWNTGGFDGYTF. The CDR3 nucleotides read TGTGCCTGGAACACAGGGGGTTTCGACGGCTACACCTTC.

V is TRBV7-8 and J is TRBJ2-1; TRBD2 matches 12 bases. J was trimmed by 11 bases and V by 6 bases; bases with no gene match: 14. The CDR3 totals 16 residues. Germline V gene sequence: CDR1 SGHVS, CDR2 FQNEAQ. CDR3 nucleotides: TGTGCCAGCAGAACCTTAGGTGAGAGGACTAGCGGGAAGCAGTTCTTC. As protein: CASRTLGERTSGKQFF.

This chain links TRBV6-6 with TRBJ2-7; 9 bases align to TRBD1. CDR1 MNHNY and CDR2 SVGAGI come from the germline V gene (reference sequence). CDR3 size: 14 residues. The trim removed 5 bases at V and 0 bases at J, leaving 2 bases unmatched. The CDR3 protein is CASSKGQGSYEQYF. CDR3 nucleotide sequence: TGTGCCAGCAGTAAGGGACAGGGCTCCTACGAGCAGTACTTC.

The chain couples TRBV4-3 to TRBJ1-1; D is undetermined. Looked up from germline, CDR1 is LGHNA and CDR2 is YSLEER. The CDR3 extends over 12 amino acids. The V end lost 4 bases, the J end lost 5 bases, and 8 bases lay between the germline ends. The DNA of the CDR3 is TGCGCCAGCAGCCGCGGTGGGACTGAAGCTTTCTTT. Translation gives CASSRGGTEAFF.

V is TRBV4-1 and J is TRBJ2-3; 9 bases fit TRBD2. Looked up from germline, CDR1 is MGHRA and CDR2 is YSYEKL. The length of the CDR3 is 16 residues. Trimming at V came to 0 bases and at J to 4 bases, leaving 5 bases not matched to a gene. In DNA, the CDR3 is TGCGCCAGCAGCCAAGAATCTAGCGGGGTAGCAGATACGCAGTATTTT. This codes for CASSQESSGVADTQYF.

The chain combines TRBV14 with TRBJ2-2; 12 bases line up with TRBD1. The CDR3 spans 19 residues. The germline V gene encodes CDR1 SGHDN and CDR2 FVKESK. V trimming: 5 bases; J trimming: 6 bases; junction bases outside the gene matches: 16. The CDR3: CASSSGGPGQGAQAGELFF. The CDR3 DNA follows: TGTGCCAGCAGCAGCGGGGGACCGGGACAGGGGGCGCAGGCCGGGGAGCTGTTTTTT.

Concerning this clone itself: Other DNA sequences in the same sample also yield this CDR3. The chain carries TRBV29-1 and TRBJ1-1, with D possibly matching TRBD1 (5 bases). V lost 3 bases and J 1 base, leaving 6 bases between the germline ends. There are 12 residues in the CDR3. Germline values: CDR1 SQVTM, CDR2 ANQGSEA. The CDR3 bases are TGCAGCGTTGATAGGGGGAACACTGAAGCTTTCTTT. It specifies CSVDRGNTEAFF. Full variable domain (rest looked up from reference TRBV29-1 and TRBJ1-1): SAVISQKPSRDICQRGTSLTIQCQVDSQVTMMFWYRQQPGQSLTLIATANQGSEATYESGFVIDKFPISRPNLTFSTLTVSNMSPEDSSIYLCSVDRGNTEAFFGQGTRLTVV.

This chain joins TRBV5-6 and TRBJ1-5; D is possibly TRBD1 (6 bases). This CDR3 has 15 amino acids. CDR1 and CDR2 from the germline V gene are SGHDT and YYEEEE. With 3 bases removed from V and 0 bases from J, the gap between germline ends came to 10 bases. The CDR3: CASSSGHDSNQPQHF. DNA for the CDR3: TGTGCCAGCAGCTCGGGACACGATAGCAATCAGCCCCAGCATTTT.

The gene calls are TRBV30 and TRBJ2-5, with D hard to call. V lost 3 bases and J 0 bases, leaving 5 bases between the germline ends. This CDR3 contains 12 residues. Germline CDR1 GTSNPN, CDR2 SVGIG (reference sequence). CDR3 sequence: CAWRTHQETQYF. CDR3 coding DNA: TGTGCCTGGAGGACGCACCAAGAGACCCAGTACTTC.

The chain uses TRBV30 and TRBJ1-2; no clear D. CDR1 GTSNPN and CDR2 SVGIG come from the germline V gene (reference sequence). V was trimmed by 4 bases and J by 8 bases, leaving 14 bases between them. This CDR3 is built from 12 residues. The CDR3 DNA sequence: TGTGCCTGGAACAAGGGCTTAGGCGGCTACACCTTC. Protein: CAWNKGLGGYTF.

In its sample, this clone was seen a few times. This chain links TRBV19 with TRBJ2-6; D gene uncertain. The CDR3 is 14 residues long. V was trimmed by 9 bases and J by 0 bases, leaving 9 bases between them. Per germline, CDR1 LNHDA and CDR2 SQIVND (reference sequence). CDR3 amino acids: CASQGDSGANVLTF. The CDR3 region has the DNA TGTGCCAGCCAAGGTGACTCTGGGGCCAACGTCCTGACTTTC.

There are a few counts of this clone. The rearrangement joins TRBV29-1 to TRBJ1-1; no clear D gene. The CDR3 sequence is 13 residues long. The germline gives CDR1 SQVTM, CDR2 ANQGSEA. V was cut by 3 bases and J by 1 base, with 9 bases left in between. The CDR3: CSVDWTENTEAFF. CDR3 DNA sequence: TGCAGCGTTGATTGGACTGAGAACACTGAAGCTTTCTTT.